Presented here are 25 T cell receptor beta chains from one specimen sequenced in a study of STAT5B mutations in CD4+ large granular lymphocyte leukemia. The repertoire was sequenced with immunoSEQ multiplex PCR; TCRdb's copy has only in-frame clones and lacks some. This sample has tens of thousands of clones, with about four fifths found just once. The specimen sequenced was CD4+ T cells from blood buffy coats. These receptors came from a human donor in good health.

This clone showed up just once. This sequence joins TRBV19 and TRBJ1-3; D remains unclear. The CDR3 length is 17 residues. Per germline, CDR1 LNHDA and CDR2 SQIVND (reference sequence). Trimming left V 3 bases short and J 0 bases short, with 15 bases between. The CDR3 DNA sequence: TGTGCCAGTAGTATTGGGGATTTTATAAACTCTGGAAACACCATATATTTT. Translation: CASSIGDFINSGNTIYF.

V and J are TRBV4-1 and TRBJ1-4; TRBD1 agrees at 7 bases. Germline V lookup: CDR1 MGHRA, CDR2 YSYEKL. This CDR3 is 15 amino acids long. V lost 4 bases and J lost 7; bases outside the gene matches: 9. CDR3 sequence reads: CASSRQGLEGEKLFF. In nucleotides, the CDR3 is TGCGCCAGCAGCCGACAGGGCCTGGAAGGTGAAAAACTGTTTTTT.

The chain couples TRBV14 to TRBJ2-7, with 15 nucleotides matching TRBD2. Germline V CDR1 and CDR2: SGHDN, FVKESK. This CDR3 is 14 amino acids long. V was clipped by 6 bases and J by 5 bases; unmatched bases: 2. CDR3 in DNA: TGTGCCAGCAGACGGACTAGCGGGAGGGACGAGCAGTACTTC. Its protein product is CASRRTSGRDEQYF.

This sequence joins TRBV5-1 and TRBJ2-1; D may match TRBD1 or TRBD2 (5 bases each). The CDR3 has 15 amino acids. V lost 0 bases to trimming and J lost 4 bases, with 11 bases between them. Germline V CDR1 and CDR2: SGHRS, YFSETQ. The CDR3 DNA reads TGCGCCAGCAGCTTGGCCGGGACGGAATACAATGAGCAGTTCTTC. This encodes CASSLAGTEYNEQFF.

In this sample, this clone turned up once. The J gene is TRBJ1-5, the V gene TRBV19; TRBD1 is a possible D gene (5 bases). V lost 7 bases to trimming and J lost 0 bases, with 16 bases between them. Germline V lookup: CDR1 LNHDA, CDR2 SQIVND (reference sequence). The CDR3 has 16 amino acids. Here the CDR3 reads CASNTIGGYSNQPQHF. The CDR3 DNA sequence: TGTGCCAGTAACACGATCGGGGGTTATAGCAATCAGCCCCAGCATTTT.

V is TRBV12-5 and J is TRBJ2-3; 7 bases fit TRBD2. This CDR3 contains 14 residues. Per germline, CDR1 LGHNT and CDR2 FRNRAP. V shed 4 bases, J shed 1 base, and the junction held 2 bases outside the gene matches. CDR3 amino acids: CASGSRGGTDTQYF. DNA of the CDR3: TGTGCTAGTGGTTCCCGGGGGGGCACAGATACGCAGTATTTT. Full variable domain (rest looked up from reference TRBV12-5 and TRBJ2-3): DARVTQTPRHKVTEMGQEVTMRCQPILGHNTVFWYRQTMMQGLELLAYFRNRAPLDDSGMPKDRFSAEMPDATLATLKIQPSEPRDSAVYFCASGSRGGTDTQYFGPGTRLTVL.

The CDR3 protein is CASSEATGKASYNEQFF. The DNA of the CDR3 is TGCGCCAGCAGTGAGGCGACAGGGAAGGCCTCCTACAATGAGCAGTTCTTC. The chain has TRBV10-2 and TRBJ2-1, with TRBD1 matching over 7 bases. Germline CDR1 WSHSY, CDR2 SAAADI. J lost 0 bases, V lost 2 bases, and 7 bases had no gene match. CDR3 size: 17 residues.

The chain has TRBV9 and TRBJ2-5; either TRBD1 or TRBD2 may supply D (5 bases each). The CDR3 spans 16 residues. The V end was cut by 0 bases, the J end by 0 bases, with 12 bases between. Germline V gene data show CDR1 as SGDLS and CDR2 as YYNGEE. This CDR3 is CASSVGDQLYQETQYF. The CDR3 coding sequence is TGTGCCAGCAGCGTAGGGGACCAACTGTACCAAGAGACCCAGTACTTC.

This chain links TRBV10-3 with TRBJ1-1; unclear D gene. The CDR3 has 8 residues. V was cut by 8 bases and J by 11 bases, with 6 bases left in between. Germline V gene lookup returns CDR1 ENHRY and CDR2 SYGVKD. The CDR3 coding sequence is TGTGCCATCGCCGGGGCTTTCTTT. Encoded protein: CAIAGAFF.

This clone was seen a handful of times. The chain joins TRBV5-6 to TRBJ1-2; 8 nucleotides align to TRBD1. CDR1 and CDR2 (germline): SGHDT, YYEEEE. With 4 bases clipped from V and 6 bases from J, the junction kept 5 bases outside the gene matches. The CDR3 runs 13 residues. CDR3 loop: CASSADRGHGYTF. As DNA, the CDR3 is TGTGCCAGCAGCGCAGACAGGGGCCATGGCTACACCTTC.

This sequence joins TRBV5-5 and TRBJ1-2, with unresolved D. Germline V gene sequence: CDR1 SGHKS, CDR2 YYEKEE (reference sequence). The CDR3 spans 14 residues. V shed 1 base and J shed 4 bases, with 11 bases lying between them. The CDR3 loop is CASSLTAGSYGYTF. Written as DNA, the CDR3 is TGTGCCAGCAGCTTGACTGCTGGGAGCTATGGCTACACCTTC.

V and J are TRBV5-8 and TRBJ2-1; D gene uncertain. Trimming took off 0 bases at V and 2 bases at J, with 9 bases between the two ends. The germline V gene has CDR1 SGHTS and CDR2 YDEGEE. The CDR3 contains 15 residues. CDR3 nucleotide sequence: TGTGCCAGCAGCTTGGGTGGATCGGCCTACAATGAGCAGTTCTTC. Translating gives CASSLGGSAYNEQFF.

This clone was found a few times. The V gene is TRBV6-5, the J gene TRBJ1-1, with D maybe TRBD1 (5 bases). V gave up 2 bases and J gave up 4 bases, with 11 bases separating them. The CDR3 runs to 14 residues. The germline V gene has CDR1 MNHEY and CDR2 SVGAGI. Written as DNA, the CDR3 is TGTGCCAGCAGTTACAACCAGGGAAGCACTGAAGCTTTCTTT. Amino acids: CASSYNQGSTEAFF.

The J gene is TRBJ1-1, the V gene TRBV11-2, with 8 bases that match TRBD1. Germline V lookup: CDR1 SGHAT, CDR2 FQNNGV. After removal of 3 bases from V and 1 base from J, the junction contained 4 bases not matched to a gene. The CDR3 is 15 amino acids. For the CDR3, the DNA is TGTGCCAGCAGCTTGACAGGGGAAAGGAACACTGAAGCTTTCTTT. The encoded protein is CASSLTGERNTEAFF.

The count of this clone is one. The rearrangement uses TRBV7-9 and TRBJ1-2, with D unresolved. The length of the CDR3 is 14 residues. Germline V CDR1 and CDR2: SEHNR, FQNEAQ (reference sequence). V lost 5 bases, J lost 1 base, and 11 bases lay in between. The CDR3 reads CASSPAQFNYGYTF. The CDR3, as DNA: TGTGCCAGCAGCCCTGCACAGTTTAACTATGGCTACACCTTC.

Only a few counts were recorded for this clone. CDR3 sequence reads: CASSAREGLEPQHF. DNA of the CDR3: TGTGCCAGCAGTGCAAGGGAGGGGTTGGAGCCCCAGCATTTT. The V call is TRBV2, the J call TRBJ1-5, with D possibly TRBD1 on 5 matching bases. Germline CDR1 is SNHLY and CDR2 is FYNNEI. The CDR3 has 14 amino acids. V was shortened by 4 bases and J by 8 bases, with 15 bases between the two germline ends.

The V and J genes are TRBV30 and TRBJ1-3, with a tentative D call TRBD1 (5 bases). This CDR3 spans 16 amino acids. Germline lookup yields CDR1 GTSNPN and CDR2 SVGIG (reference sequence). V gave up 1 base and J gave up 8 bases, with 21 bases separating them. DNA for the CDR3: TGTGCCTGGAGTGCACCCCTACGGGGGGTCGGTGACACCATATATTTT. Its protein is CAWSAPLRGVGDTIYF.

This clone was seen only once. The V gene is TRBV29-1, the J gene TRBJ2-7; D remains ambiguous. CDR1 and CDR2 (germline): SQVTM, ANQGSEA. V lost 6 bases, J lost 7 bases, and 16 bases lay in between. CDR3 length: 12 amino acids. In nucleotides, the CDR3 is TGCAGCGTAACTACCGGCTCACTGGAGCAGTACTTC. This gives the protein CSVTTGSLEQYF.

The CDR3 DNA sequence: TGTGCCAGTAGTATAAAGGGAAACTATGGCTACACCTTC. Residues: CASSIKGNYGYTF. The gene calls are TRBV19 and TRBJ1-2, with unresolved D. V was trimmed by 2 bases and J by 2 bases, leaving 6 bases between them. Looked up from germline, CDR1 is LNHDA and CDR2 is SQIVND (reference sequence). The CDR3 extends over 13 amino acids.

V and J are TRBV19 and TRBJ1-1; D is ambiguous. Germline V gene data show CDR1 as LNHDA and CDR2 as SQIVND (reference sequence). The CDR3 spans 21 residues. Trimming shortened V by 5 bases and J by 4 bases, and 35 bases separated the two germline ends. CDR3 amino acids: CASSALPGRVIQGTVITEAFF. In DNA form, the CDR3 reads TGTGCCAGTAGTGCTCTGCCGGGCCGCGTAATTCAAGGCACTGTTATCACTGAAGCTTTCTTT.

The rearrangement joins TRBV4-2 to TRBJ2-2, with TRBD2 matching over 13 bases. Trimming cost V 4 bases and J 6 bases; bases outside gene matches: 5. Per the germline V gene, CDR1 is LGHNA and CDR2 is YNFKEQ. The CDR3 contains 16 residues. The DNA of the CDR3 is TGTGCCAGCAGCCTCAGACTAGCGGGAGGATCCGGGGAGCTGTTTTTT. Its translation: CASSLRLAGGSGELFF.

This chain links TRBV7-9 with TRBJ1-5, with D unclear. Trimming shortened V by 2 bases and J by 7 bases, and 6 bases separated the two germline ends. The CDR3 sequence is 12 residues long. Germline loops: CDR1 SEHNR, CDR2 FQNEAQ (reference sequence). The DNA for the CDR3 is TGTGCCAGCAGCTTAAATTACCAGCCCCAGCATTTT. It specifies CASSLNYQPQHF.

This clone has only a few counts. This chain connects TRBV10-1 to TRBJ2-7; D gene ambiguous. Germline loops: CDR1 WNHNN, CDR2 SYGVQD (reference sequence). CDR3 length: 12 amino acids. V lost 3 bases and J 3 bases, leaving 6 bases between the germline ends. CDR3 sequence reads: CASSDQVYEQYF. Here the CDR3 DNA reads TGCGCCAGCAGTGACCAGGTCTACGAGCAGTACTTC.

The chain carries TRBV7-2 and TRBJ2-7; D gene uncertain. Trimming took 1 base from V and 0 from J, leaving 10 bases between them. The CDR3 is 15 amino acids. Germline CDR1 reads SGHTA; CDR2 reads FQGNSA. The CDR3, as DNA: TGTGCCAGCAGCTTAGGGCCGGACCCCTCCTACGAGCAGTACTTC. It yields the protein CASSLGPDPSYEQYF.

The CDR3 protein is CASTLGRVQETQYF. For the CDR3, the DNA is TGTGCCAGCACCCTCGGACGGGTCCAAGAGACCCAGTACTTC. V usage is TRBV11-3 and J usage is TRBJ2-5; no clear D. Trimming stripped 7 bases from V and 1 base from J, with 13 bases between. The CDR3 runs 14 residues. Germline CDR1 reads SGHNT; CDR2 reads YENEEA.